This TCR beta chain appears in the sequencing data of a study of beta chain features in type 1 diabetes. On the study more broadly: Sorted cells from all samples, numbering 95 million to 140 million, were examined. Study outcomes and limitations: Cells that show high TCR expression could be over-represented by cDNA sequencing. All four CD4+ subsets of Type 1 diabetes patients contained TCRB CDR3s that were moderately but significantly shorter. No resolution was reached here on whether HLA type influences TCRB rearrangement.

CDR1 is SGDLS, CDR2 YYNGEE, per germline. The ends were cut back, 2 bases at V and 1 base at J, with 9 bases in the middle. This CDR3 is built from 15 residues. This clone has more than one count but fewer than ten. Its antigen is still unknown. Additional DNA sequences in this sample encode the identical CDR3. Expressed TCRB transcripts were sequenced because the entire RNA isolate underwent reverse transcription. TCRdb's copy holds only in-frame clones and misses some; the assay was immunoSEQ multiplex PCR. This repertoire shows around 180,000 clones, 13% found once; its top ten account for less than 0.7%.

The specimen sequenced was central memory CD4+ T cells from blood. The chain is built from TRBV9 and TRBJ2-2; the D gene is possibly TRBD2 (6 bases). The TCR comes from a woman aged 18-30 years in good health. CDR3 nucleotides: TGTGCCAGCAGCGTTGGAGGGCGGAACACCGGGGAGCTGTTTTTT. It specifies CASSVGGRNTGELFF.